The clone carrying this T cell receptor (beta chain) occurred many times. This record belongs to a study of regulatory T cells in long-lasting Graves disease. With 2 bases removed from V and 2 bases from J, the gap between germline ends came to 1 base. CDR1 is MNHEY, CDR2 SVGEGT, per germline. The CDR3 extends over 12 amino acids. Time point denoted: persistent/refractory GD, antithyroid drugs over 5 years with positive TRAb. Scientists built the TCR library using RNA that was extracted from PBMCs. Sequencing libraries for TCR beta were prepared with iRepertoire HTBI primers and Arm-PCR of CDR3 regions. TCRdb reanalysed the multiplex PCR reads using MiXCR and keeps one entry per CDR3 protein. The top ten hold approximately 6.4% of the sample, which has some 430,000 distinct CDR3 sequences, roughly 21% seen once.

V usage is TRBV6-2 or TRBV6-3 and J usage is TRBJ1-5; D gene unclear. This material consisted of peripheral blood mononuclear cells (PBMCs), taken when the disease was refractory, from a patient treated with antithyroid drugs. This TCR was recovered from a female donor with Graves disease. CDR3 sequence: CASSYGNQPQHF. The CDR3 nucleotides read TGTGCCAGCAGTTACGGCAATCAGCCCCAGCATTTT.